One TCR beta chain is described in this entry. Some clones are missing from TCRdb's copy, which holds only in-frame ones; the method was immunoSEQ multiplex PCR. The sample holds 35,000 to 45,000 clones, approximately 70% seen once. These data belong to a study of cytotoxic CD8 clonotypes in ibrutinib-treated CLL. This CDR3 region has 13 residues. Germline assignment: CDR1 MNHEY and CDR2 SMNVEV (reference sequence). Trimming left V 1 base short and J 5 bases short, with 8 bases between. The input for sequencing was PBMCs, taken after 12 months of ibrutinib treatment. V usage is TRBV27 and J usage is TRBJ1-2; no clear D. The TCR originated in a human donor with chronic lymphocytic leukemia. As DNA, the CDR3 is TGTGCCAGCAGTTTATTGGCGGGGTATGGCTACACCTTC. It codes for CASSLLAGYGYTF.